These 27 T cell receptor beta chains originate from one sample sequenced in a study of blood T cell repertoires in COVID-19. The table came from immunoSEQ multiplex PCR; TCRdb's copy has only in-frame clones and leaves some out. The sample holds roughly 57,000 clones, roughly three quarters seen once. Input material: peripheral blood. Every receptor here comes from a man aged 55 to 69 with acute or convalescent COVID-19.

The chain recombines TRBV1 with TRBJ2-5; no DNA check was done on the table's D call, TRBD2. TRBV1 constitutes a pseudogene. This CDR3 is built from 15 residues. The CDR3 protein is CTSSSLAGGGETQYF. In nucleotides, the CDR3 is TGCACCAGCAGCTCGCTAGCGGGGGGAGGGGAGACCCAGTACTTC.

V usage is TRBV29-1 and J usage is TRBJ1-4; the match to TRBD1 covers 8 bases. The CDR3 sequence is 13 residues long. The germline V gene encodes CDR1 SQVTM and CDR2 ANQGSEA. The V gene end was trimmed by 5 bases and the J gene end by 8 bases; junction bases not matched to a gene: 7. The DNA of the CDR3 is TGCAGCGTTCTTCAGGGGGCCAGCGAAAAACTGTTTTTT. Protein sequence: CSVLQGASEKLFF.

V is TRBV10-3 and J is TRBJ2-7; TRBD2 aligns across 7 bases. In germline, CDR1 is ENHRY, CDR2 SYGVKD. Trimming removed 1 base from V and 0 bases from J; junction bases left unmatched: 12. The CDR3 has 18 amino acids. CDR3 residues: CAISEWGGELLRSYEQYF. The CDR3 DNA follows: TGTGCCATCAGTGAGTGGGGGGGGGAGCTTCTCCGCTCCTACGAGCAGTACTTC.

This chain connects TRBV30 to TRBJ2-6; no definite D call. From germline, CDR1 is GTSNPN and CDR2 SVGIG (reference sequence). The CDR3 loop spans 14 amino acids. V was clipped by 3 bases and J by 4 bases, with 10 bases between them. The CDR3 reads CAWRPTGGANVLTF. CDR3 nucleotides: TGTGCCTGGAGGCCAACCGGGGGGGCCAACGTCCTGACTTTC.

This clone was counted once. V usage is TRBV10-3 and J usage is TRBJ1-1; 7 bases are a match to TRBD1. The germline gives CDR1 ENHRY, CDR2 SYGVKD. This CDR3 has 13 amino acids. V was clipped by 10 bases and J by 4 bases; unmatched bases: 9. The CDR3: CASFRGAGTEAFF. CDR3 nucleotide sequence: TGTGCCAGCTTCAGGGGGGCAGGCACTGAAGCTTTCTTT.

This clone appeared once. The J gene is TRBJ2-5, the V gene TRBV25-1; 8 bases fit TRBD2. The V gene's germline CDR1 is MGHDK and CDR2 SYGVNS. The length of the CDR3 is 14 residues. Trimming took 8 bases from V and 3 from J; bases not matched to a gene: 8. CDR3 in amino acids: CASGFSGVEETQYF. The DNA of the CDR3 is TGTGCCAGCGGATTTAGCGGGGTCGAAGAGACCCAGTACTTC.

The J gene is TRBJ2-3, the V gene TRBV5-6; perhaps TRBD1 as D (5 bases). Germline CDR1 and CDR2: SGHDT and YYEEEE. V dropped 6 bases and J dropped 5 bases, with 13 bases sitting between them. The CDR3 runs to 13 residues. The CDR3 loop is CASIWQGRDTQYF. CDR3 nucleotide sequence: TGTGCCAGCATCTGGCAGGGAAGAGATACGCAGTATTTT. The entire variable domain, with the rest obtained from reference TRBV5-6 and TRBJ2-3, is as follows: DAGVTQSPTHLIKTRGQQVTLRCSPKSGHDTVSWYQQALGQGPQFIFQYYEEEERQRGNFPDRFSGHQFPNYSSELNVNALLLGDSALYLCASIWQGRDTQYFGPGTRLTVL.

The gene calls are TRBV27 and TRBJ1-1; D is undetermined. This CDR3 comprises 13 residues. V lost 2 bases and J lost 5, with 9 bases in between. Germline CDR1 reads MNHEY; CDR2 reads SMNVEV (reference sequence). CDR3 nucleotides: TGTGCCAGCAGTTTAGGTACAGAAACTGAAGCTTTCTTT. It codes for CASSLGTETEAFF.

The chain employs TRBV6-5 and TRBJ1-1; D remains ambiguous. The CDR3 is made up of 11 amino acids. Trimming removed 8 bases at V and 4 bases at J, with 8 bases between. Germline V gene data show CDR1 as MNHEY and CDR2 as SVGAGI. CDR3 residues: CASYEGTEAFF. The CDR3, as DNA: TGTGCCAGCTACGAGGGCACTGAAGCTTTCTTT.

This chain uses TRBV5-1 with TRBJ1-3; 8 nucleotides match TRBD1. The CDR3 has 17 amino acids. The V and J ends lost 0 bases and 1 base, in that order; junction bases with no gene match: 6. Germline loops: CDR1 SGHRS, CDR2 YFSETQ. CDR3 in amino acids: CASSLVSGTGSGNTIYF. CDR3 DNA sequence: TGCGCCAGCAGCTTGGTCTCTGGGACAGGTTCTGGAAACACCATATATTTT.

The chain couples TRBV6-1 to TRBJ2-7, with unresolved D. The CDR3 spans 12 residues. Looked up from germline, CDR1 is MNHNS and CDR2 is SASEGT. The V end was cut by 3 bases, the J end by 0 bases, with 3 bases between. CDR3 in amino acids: CASSDNSYEQYF. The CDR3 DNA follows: TGTGCCAGCAGTGACAACTCCTACGAGCAGTACTTC.

The CDR3 sequence is CASSWGEGYTF. The CDR3 DNA sequence: TGTGCCAGCAGCTGGGGGGAGGGCTACACCTTC. V is TRBV11-2 and J is TRBJ1-2; weak D call: TRBD1 (5 bases). The V end lost 4 bases, the J end lost 8 bases, and 8 bases lay between the germline ends. The CDR3 runs 11 residues. Germline loops: CDR1 SGHAT, CDR2 FQNNGV.

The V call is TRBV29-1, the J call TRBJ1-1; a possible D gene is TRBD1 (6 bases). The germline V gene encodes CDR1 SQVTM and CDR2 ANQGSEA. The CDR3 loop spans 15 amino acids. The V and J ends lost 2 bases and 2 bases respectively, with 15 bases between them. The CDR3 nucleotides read TGCAGCGTTGAACCCACCAGCAGGGGTAACACTGAAGCTTTCTTT. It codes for CSVEPTSRGNTEAFF.

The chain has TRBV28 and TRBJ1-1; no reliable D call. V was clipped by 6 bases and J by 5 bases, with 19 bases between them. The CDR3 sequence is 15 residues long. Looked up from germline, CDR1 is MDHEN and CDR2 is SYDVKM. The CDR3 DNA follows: TGTGCCAGCAGCAAATGGGAGTCGGCAAGAACTGAAGCTTTCTTT. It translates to CASSKWESARTEAFF.

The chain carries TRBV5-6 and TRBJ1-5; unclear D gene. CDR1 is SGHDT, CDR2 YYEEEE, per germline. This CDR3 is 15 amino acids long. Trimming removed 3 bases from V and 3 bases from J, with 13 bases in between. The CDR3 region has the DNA TGTGCCAGCAGCTGGTACGGGTCCATCAATCAGCCCCAGCATTTT. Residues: CASSWYGSINQPQHF.

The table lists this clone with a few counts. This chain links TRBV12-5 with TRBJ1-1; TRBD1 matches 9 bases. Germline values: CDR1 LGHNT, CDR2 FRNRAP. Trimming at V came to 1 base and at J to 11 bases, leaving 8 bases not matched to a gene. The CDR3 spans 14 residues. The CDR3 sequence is CASGLGTYRGRAFF. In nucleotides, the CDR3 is TGTGCTAGTGGTTTGGGGACTTACAGGGGGCGGGCTTTCTTT. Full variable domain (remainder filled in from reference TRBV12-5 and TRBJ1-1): DARVTQTPRHKVTEMGQEVTMRCQPILGHNTVFWYRQTMMQGLELLAYFRNRAPLDDSGMPKDRFSAEMPDATLATLKIQPSEPRDSAVYFCASGLGTYRGRAFFGQGTRLTVV.

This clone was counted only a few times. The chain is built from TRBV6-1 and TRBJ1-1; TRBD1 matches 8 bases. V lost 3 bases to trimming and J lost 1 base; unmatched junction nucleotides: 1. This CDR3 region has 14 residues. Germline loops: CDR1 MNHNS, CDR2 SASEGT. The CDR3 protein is CASSETGENTEAFF. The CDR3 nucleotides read TGTGCCAGCAGTGAGACAGGGGAGAACACTGAAGCTTTCTTT.

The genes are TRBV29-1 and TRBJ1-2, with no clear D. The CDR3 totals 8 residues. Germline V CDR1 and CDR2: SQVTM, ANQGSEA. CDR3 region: CSYYGYTF. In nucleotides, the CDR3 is TGCTCTTACTATGGCTACACCTTC.

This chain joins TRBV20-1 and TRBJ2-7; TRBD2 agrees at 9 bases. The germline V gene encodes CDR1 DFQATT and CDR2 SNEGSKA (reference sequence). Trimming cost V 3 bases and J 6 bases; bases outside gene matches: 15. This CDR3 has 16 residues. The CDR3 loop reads CSASRGAGLAGLEQYF. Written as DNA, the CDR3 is TGCAGTGCTAGTCGGGGGGCGGGCCTAGCGGGGCTCGAGCAGTACTTC.

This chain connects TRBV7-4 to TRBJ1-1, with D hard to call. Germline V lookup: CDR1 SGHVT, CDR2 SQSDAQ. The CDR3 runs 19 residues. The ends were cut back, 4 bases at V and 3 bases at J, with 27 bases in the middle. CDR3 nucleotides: TGTGCCAGCAGCTGCACTATACACGAATCCTCGAACCGATACACTGAAGCTTTCTTT. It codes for CASSCTIHESSNRYTEAFF.

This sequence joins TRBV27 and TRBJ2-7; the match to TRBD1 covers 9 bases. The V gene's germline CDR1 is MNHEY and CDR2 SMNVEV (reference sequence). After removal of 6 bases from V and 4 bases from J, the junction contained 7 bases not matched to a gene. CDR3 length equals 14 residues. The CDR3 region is CASRRTGDLYEQYF. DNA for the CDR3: TGTGCCAGCAGGAGGACAGGGGACTTATACGAGCAGTACTTC.

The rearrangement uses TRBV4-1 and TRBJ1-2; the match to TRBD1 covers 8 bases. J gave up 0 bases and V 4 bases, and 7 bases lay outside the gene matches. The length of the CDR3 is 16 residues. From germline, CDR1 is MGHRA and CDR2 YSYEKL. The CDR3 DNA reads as TGCGCCAGCAGCCGCGGGACAGGTGGGGCTAACTATGGCTACACCTTC. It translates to CASSRGTGGANYGYTF.

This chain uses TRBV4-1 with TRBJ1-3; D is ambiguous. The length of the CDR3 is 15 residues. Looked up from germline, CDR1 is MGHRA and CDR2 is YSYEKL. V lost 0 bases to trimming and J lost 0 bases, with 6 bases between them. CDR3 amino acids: CASSQEGSSGNTIYF. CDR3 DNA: TGCGCCAGCAGCCAAGAGGGGAGCTCTGGAAACACCATATATTTT.

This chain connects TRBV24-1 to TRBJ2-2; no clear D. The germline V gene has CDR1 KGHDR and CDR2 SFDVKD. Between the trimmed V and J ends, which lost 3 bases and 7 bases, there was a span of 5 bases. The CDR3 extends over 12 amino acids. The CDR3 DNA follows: TGTGCCACCAGTGATAACGGCGGGGAGCTGTTTTTT. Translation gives CATSDNGGELFF.

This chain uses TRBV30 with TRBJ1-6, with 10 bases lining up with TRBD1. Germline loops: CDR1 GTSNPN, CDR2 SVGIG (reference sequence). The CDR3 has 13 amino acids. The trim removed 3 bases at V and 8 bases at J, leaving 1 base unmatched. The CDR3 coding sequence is TGTGCCTGGAGGACAGGGGGCTATTCACCCCTCCACTTT. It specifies CAWRTGGYSPLHF.

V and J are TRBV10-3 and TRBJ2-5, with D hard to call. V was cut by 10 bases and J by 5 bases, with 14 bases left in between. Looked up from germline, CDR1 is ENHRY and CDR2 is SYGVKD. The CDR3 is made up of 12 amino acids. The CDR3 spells CATSERVETQYF. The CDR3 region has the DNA TGTGCCACCTCCGAGCGTGTGGAGACCCAGTACTTC.

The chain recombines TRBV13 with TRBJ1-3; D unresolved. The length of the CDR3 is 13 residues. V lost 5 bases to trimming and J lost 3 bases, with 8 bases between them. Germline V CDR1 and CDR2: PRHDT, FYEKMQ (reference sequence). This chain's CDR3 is CASSRLDGNTIYF. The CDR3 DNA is TGTGCCAGCAGCCGCCTAGATGGAAACACCATATATTTT.